Each of the 26 T cell receptor beta chains below was sequenced from the same sample in a study of blood T cell repertoires in COVID-19. Only in-frame clones appear in the TCRdb table, and some are missing; sequencing was by immunoSEQ multiplex PCR. The data hold under 150,000 clones, with nearly 85% observed a single time. The sample taken for sequencing was PBMCs or T cells enriched from blood (not recorded which). The origin of the receptors is a man over 45 in a cohort exposed to, infected with or recovered from COVID-19 (not recorded which).

This clone was recorded a few times. The chain combines TRBV3-1 (or the pseudogene TRBV3-2) with TRBJ1-1; D not certain. The germline V gene encodes CDR1 LGHDT and CDR2 YNNKEL (reference sequence). Trimming shortened V by 4 bases and J by 7 bases, and 10 bases separated the two germline ends. CDR3 length: 12 residues. CDR3 residues: CASSLPRSEAFF. The CDR3 DNA follows: TGTGCCAGCAGCCTCCCGAGGAGTGAAGCTTTCTTT.

The chain is built from TRBV6-5 and TRBJ2-7, with 7 bases aligning to TRBD1. The ends lost 1 base at V and 4 bases at J; junction bases unmatched: 10. The length of the CDR3 is 16 residues. The germline CDR1 and CDR2 sequences are MNHEY and SVGAGI. This chain's CDR3 is CASSYLNTGVGYEQYF. The CDR3 nucleotides read TGTGCCAGCAGTTACTTGAACACAGGGGTCGGGTACGAGCAGTACTTC.

The rearrangement uses TRBV18 and TRBJ1-5, with TRBD1 identical over 10 bases. The CDR3 sequence is 15 residues long. Germline assignment: CDR1 KGHSH and CDR2 LQKENI. V dropped 5 bases and J dropped 6; count of bases not matched to a gene: 7. This chain's CDR3 is CASSYGQGGAQPQHF. DNA of the CDR3: TGTGCCAGCTCATACGGACAGGGGGGGGCTCAGCCCCAGCATTTT.

This clone was seen only once. V is TRBV28 and J is TRBJ2-5; 15 bases are a match to TRBD2. This CDR3 contains 18 residues. J was trimmed by 7 bases and V by 6 bases; bases with no gene match: 15. Germline V gives CDR1 MDHEN, CDR2 SYDVKM. In DNA, the CDR3 is TGTGCCAGCAGCACCGGGACTAGCGGGAGGCCGTTACAGGGGACCCAGTACTTC. Protein product: CASSTGTSGRPLQGTQYF.

V usage is TRBV21-1 and J usage is TRBJ1-5; the tabulated D call, TRBD1, remains unverified against the DNA. TRBV21-1 is an annotated pseudogene. CDR3 length: 15 residues. The CDR3 spells CASRWTGGMRQPQHF. Written as DNA, the CDR3 is TGTGCCAGCAGGTGGACAGGGGGCATGAGGCAGCCCCAGCATTTT.

This clone was seen only a few times. V is TRBV19 and J is TRBJ1-6, with D maybe TRBD1 (6 bases). The CDR3 runs to 14 residues. The germline V gene encodes CDR1 LNHDA and CDR2 SQIVND (reference sequence). Trimming stripped 6 bases from V and 3 bases from J, with 9 bases between. This CDR3 reads CASRGQNYNSPLHF. CDR3 in DNA: TGTGCCAGTAGAGGACAGAACTATAATTCACCCCTCCACTTT.

This clone has a handful of counts. This chain joins TRBV19 and TRBJ2-3, with 7 bases matching TRBD2. V shed 10 bases and J 2 bases; nucleotides not matched to a gene: 9. CDR1 is LNHDA, CDR2 SQIVND, per germline (reference sequence). The CDR3 is 14 residues long. This chain's CDR3 is CATAAGGITDTQYF. CDR3 coding DNA: TGTGCCACCGCAGCCGGGGGGATCACAGATACGCAGTATTTT.

This clone appeared once. The chain recombines TRBV19 with TRBJ2-1, with TRBD1 matching 7 bases. Germline V gene sequence: CDR1 LNHDA, CDR2 SQIVND (reference sequence). V gave up 6 bases and J gave up 8 bases; unmatched junction bases: 4. The length of the CDR3 is 12 residues. DNA for the CDR3: TGTGCCAGTAGGACAGGGACCGATGAGCAGTTCTTC. It yields the protein CASRTGTDEQFF.

The rearrangement uses TRBV2 and TRBJ2-5; unclear D gene. The CDR3 loop spans 13 amino acids. The V and J ends lost 4 bases and 0 bases respectively, with 6 bases between them. Germline V gives CDR1 SNHLY, CDR2 FYNNEI. The CDR3 here is CASSGQYQETQYF. The CDR3 region has the DNA TGTGCCAGCAGTGGCCAGTACCAAGAGACCCAGTACTTC.

This chain joins TRBV1 and TRBJ2-7; the listed D gene, TRBD2, was not tested against the DNA. TRBV1 is assigned pseudogene status. The CDR3 consists of 16 residues. The CDR3 here is CTSSQEFRSSSYEQYF. CDR3 bases: TGCACCAGCAGCCAAGAATTCCGGTCAAGCTCCTACGAGCAGTACTTC.

The V and J genes are TRBV30 and TRBJ1-5; the match to TRBD1 covers 9 bases. CDR3 size: 16 residues. Germline V lookup: CDR1 GTSNPN, CDR2 SVGIG (reference sequence). V dropped 5 bases and J dropped 3; count of bases not matched to a gene: 11. The CDR3 loop reads CAWGDRAPTSNQPQHF. Written as DNA, the CDR3 is TGTGCCTGGGGGGACAGGGCCCCAACATCCAATCAGCCCCAGCATTTT.

V is TRBV30 and J is TRBJ1-2, with unresolved D. Germline V gene lookup returns CDR1 GTSNPN and CDR2 SVGIG (reference sequence). Trimming took 4 bases from V and 4 from J, leaving 16 bases between them. The CDR3 covers 14 residues. The CDR3 DNA reads as TGTGCCTGGAAGCACGTTAGAGGGATCTATGGCTACACCTTC. Residues: CAWKHVRGIYGYTF.

The V call is TRBV19, the J call TRBJ2-7; no definite D call. The CDR3 covers 13 residues. V lost 5 bases and J 0 bases, leaving 8 bases between the germline ends. Germline V gene data show CDR1 as LNHDA and CDR2 as SQIVND (reference sequence). CDR3: CASSQQISYEQYF. CDR3 DNA: TGTGCCAGTAGTCAACAGATCTCCTACGAGCAGTACTTC.

This chain uses TRBV7-9 with TRBJ2-7, with D uncertain. Per the germline V gene, CDR1 is SEHNR and CDR2 is FQNEAQ (reference sequence). The CDR3 is made up of 14 amino acids. Trimming shortened V by 2 bases and J by 3 bases, and 11 bases separated the two germline ends. The CDR3 coding sequence is TGTGCCAGCAGCTTATTAAGCCAGGACTACGAGCAGTACTTC. Amino acids: CASSLLSQDYEQYF.

The chain links TRBV27 to TRBJ2-3; D is uncertain. This CDR3 has 13 amino acids. The ends were cut back, 10 bases at V and 2 bases at J, with 13 bases in the middle. Germline V CDR1 and CDR2: MNHEY, SMNVEV (reference sequence). This CDR3 is CATWHPFTDTQYF. The CDR3 DNA reads as TGTGCCACCTGGCACCCCTTCACAGATACGCAGTATTTT.

This chain joins TRBV6-2 or TRBV6-3 and TRBJ2-5, with no clear D. Germline assignment: CDR1 MNHEY and CDR2 SVGEGT. Deletions cut 4 bases from V and 1 base from J, with 13 bases between. This CDR3 has 15 residues. CDR3 residues: CASSSRTQLQETQYF. DNA of the CDR3: TGTGCCAGCAGTTCGCGAACTCAACTCCAAGAGACCCAGTACTTC.

This clone was picked up a small number of times. The chain joins TRBV27 to TRBJ1-5; D is unclear. Germline V gene sequence: CDR1 MNHEY, CDR2 SMNVEV (reference sequence). The CDR3 runs 14 residues. Deletions cut 5 bases from V and 4 bases from J, with 12 bases between. CDR3 sequence: CASSPRWSNQPQHF. The CDR3 DNA follows: TGTGCCAGCAGTCCCCGGTGGTCAAATCAGCCCCAGCATTTT.

The J gene is TRBJ2-7, the V gene TRBV27; TRBD1 matches 7 bases. This CDR3 comprises 13 residues. V trimming: 4 bases; J trimming: 3 bases; junction bases outside the gene matches: 3. Per the germline V gene, CDR1 is MNHEY and CDR2 is SMNVEV (reference sequence). CDR3 loop: CASSWGQHYEQYF. In nucleotides, the CDR3 is TGTGCCAGCAGTTGGGGACAGCACTACGAGCAGTACTTC.

V is TRBV5-6 and J is TRBJ1-2; 8 positions match TRBD1. The V and J ends lost 4 bases and 4 bases, in that order; junction bases with no gene match: 3. Germline values: CDR1 SGHDT, CDR2 YYEEEE. The CDR3 runs 13 residues. The CDR3: CASSIGQGYGYTF. The CDR3 DNA reads as TGTGCCAGCAGCATCGGACAGGGCTATGGCTACACCTTC. Looking up the rest from reference TRBV5-6 and TRBJ1-2 gives the full variable domain: DAGVTQSPTHLIKTRGQQVTLRCSPKSGHDTVSWYQQALGQGPQFIFQYYEEEERQRGNFPDRFSGHQFPNYSSELNVNALLLGDSALYLCASSIGQGYGYTFGSGTRLTVV.

The V and J genes are TRBV27 and TRBJ1-1; 8 bases are shared with TRBD1. The ends lost 6 bases at V and 4 bases at J; junction bases unmatched: 7. The CDR3 has 14 amino acids. Germline lookup yields CDR1 MNHEY and CDR2 SMNVEV (reference sequence). For the CDR3, the DNA is TGTGCCAGCAGCAGACTCACAGGGGGCACTGAAGCTTTCTTT. Translation: CASSRLTGGTEAFF.

This clone was counted once. The chain recombines TRBV12-1 with TRBJ2-1; the table's D call, TRBD2, was not checked against the DNA. TRBV12-1 is listed as a pseudogene. The CDR3 is 14 residues long. CDR3 coding DNA: TGTGCCAGCAGCTTTATAGTCATAAGCAATGAGCAGTTCTTC. Amino acids: CASSFIVISNEQFF.

This clone was recorded once. The chain joins TRBV5-1 to TRBJ2-7; possible D gene TRBD1, 5 bases. From germline, CDR1 is SGHRS and CDR2 YFSETQ. The CDR3 has 16 residues. The V gene lost 0 bases and the J gene lost 3 bases, with 16 bases spanning the gap. The CDR3: CASSLEPTGNLYEQYF. The CDR3 coding sequence is TGCGCCAGCAGCTTGGAGCCCACAGGAAACCTCTACGAGCAGTACTTC.

The CDR3 reads CASQPGVHNEQFF. The CDR3 coding sequence is TGTGCCAGCCAACCGGGGGTACACAATGAGCAGTTCTTC. The V gene is TRBV2, the J gene TRBJ2-1, with D possibly matching TRBD2 (6 bases). Germline CDR1 SNHLY, CDR2 FYNNEI. The CDR3 spans 13 residues. V was cut by 8 bases and J by 5 bases, with 13 bases left in between.

This clone was seen once. The chain couples TRBV6-5 to TRBJ1-3, with D unresolved. Deletions cut 11 bases from V and 0 bases from J, with 11 bases between. The CDR3 totals 13 residues. Germline V gives CDR1 MNHEY, CDR2 SVGAGI. CDR3 coding DNA: TGTGCCGCCAGGTCTGACTCTGGAAACACCATATATTTT. Encoded protein: CAARSDSGNTIYF.

The chain joins TRBV10-3 to TRBJ2-1; 10 nucleotides align to TRBD2. V trimming: 3 bases; J trimming: 5 bases; junction bases outside the gene matches: 10. CDR1 and CDR2 (germline): ENHRY, SYGVKD. CDR3 length: 17 amino acids. CDR3 residues: CAISDVPLAGADNEQFF. In DNA form, the CDR3 reads TGTGCCATCAGTGATGTCCCCCTAGCGGGAGCCGACAATGAGCAGTTCTTC.

V is TRBV4-1 and J is TRBJ2-3; TRBD2 agrees at 8 bases. V dropped 5 bases and J dropped 5; count of bases not matched to a gene: 6. The CDR3 totals 14 residues. CDR1 and CDR2 from the germline V gene are MGHRA and YSYEKL. The CDR3 DNA is TGCGCCAGCAGCGAAAGCGGGAGACAAGATACGCAGTATTTT. Amino acids: CASSESGRQDTQYF.